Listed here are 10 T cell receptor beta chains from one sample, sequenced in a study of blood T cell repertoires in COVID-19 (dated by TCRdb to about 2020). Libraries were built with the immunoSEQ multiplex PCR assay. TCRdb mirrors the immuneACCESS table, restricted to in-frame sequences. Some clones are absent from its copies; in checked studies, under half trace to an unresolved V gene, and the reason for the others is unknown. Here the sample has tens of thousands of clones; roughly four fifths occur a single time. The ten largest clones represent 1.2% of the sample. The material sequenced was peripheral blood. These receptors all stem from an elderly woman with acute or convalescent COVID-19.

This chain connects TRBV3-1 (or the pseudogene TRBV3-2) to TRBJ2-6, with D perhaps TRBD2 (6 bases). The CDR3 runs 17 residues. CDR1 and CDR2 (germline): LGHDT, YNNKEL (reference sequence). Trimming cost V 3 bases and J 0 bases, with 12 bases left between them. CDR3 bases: TGTGCCAGCAGCCAGTCGGGAGCCATCTCTGGGGCCAACGTCCTGACTTTC. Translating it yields CASSQSGAISGANVLTF.

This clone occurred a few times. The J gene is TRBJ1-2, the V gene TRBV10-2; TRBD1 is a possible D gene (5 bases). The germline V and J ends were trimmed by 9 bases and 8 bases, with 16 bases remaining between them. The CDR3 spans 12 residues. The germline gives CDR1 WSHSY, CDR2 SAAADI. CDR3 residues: CASTQGLGGYTF. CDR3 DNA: TGCGCCAGTACCCAGGGCCTTGGGGGCTACACCTTC.

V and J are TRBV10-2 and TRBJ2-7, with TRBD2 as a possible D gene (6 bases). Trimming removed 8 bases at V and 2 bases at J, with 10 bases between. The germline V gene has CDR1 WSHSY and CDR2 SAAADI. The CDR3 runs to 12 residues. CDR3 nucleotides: TGCGCCAGCGAGGGACTTACCTACGAGCAGTACTTC. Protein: CASEGLTYEQYF.

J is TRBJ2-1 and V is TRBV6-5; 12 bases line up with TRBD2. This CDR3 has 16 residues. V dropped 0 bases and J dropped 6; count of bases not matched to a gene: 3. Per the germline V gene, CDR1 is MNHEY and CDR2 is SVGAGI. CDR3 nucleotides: TGTGCCAGCAGTTACTCCCCTAGCGGGGGGGCCAATGAGCAGTTCTTC. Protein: CASSYSPSGGANEQFF.

In DNA, the CDR3 is TGTGCCAGCAGCCTCGCAACCGGGACTAGCGGGAGAATTTTCCACGAGCAGTACTTC. It translates to CASSLATGTSGRIFHEQYF. J is TRBJ2-7 and V is TRBV7-8, with 14 bases fitting TRBD2. The CDR3 extends over 19 amino acids. V lost 5 bases and J lost 5; bases outside the gene matches: 17. CDR1 is SGHVS and CDR2 is FQNEAQ in the germline V gene.

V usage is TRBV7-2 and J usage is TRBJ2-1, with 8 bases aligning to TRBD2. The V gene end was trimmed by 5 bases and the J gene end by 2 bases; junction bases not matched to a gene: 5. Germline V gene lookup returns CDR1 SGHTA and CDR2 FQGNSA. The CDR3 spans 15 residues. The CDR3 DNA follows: TGTGCCAGCAGCCCAAGCGGGGGCACCTACAATGAGCAGTTCTTC. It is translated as CASSPSGGTYNEQFF.

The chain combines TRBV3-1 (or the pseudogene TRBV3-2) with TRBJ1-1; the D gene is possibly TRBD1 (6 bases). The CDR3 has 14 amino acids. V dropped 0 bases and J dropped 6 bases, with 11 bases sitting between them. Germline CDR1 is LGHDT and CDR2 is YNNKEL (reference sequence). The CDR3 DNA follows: TGTGCCAGCAGCCAAGAAGGGGGTTTGCCTGAAGCTTTCTTT. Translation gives CASSQEGGLPEAFF.

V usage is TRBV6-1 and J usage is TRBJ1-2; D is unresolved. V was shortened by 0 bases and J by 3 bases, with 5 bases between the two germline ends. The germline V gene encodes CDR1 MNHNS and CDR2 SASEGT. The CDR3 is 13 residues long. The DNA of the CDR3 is TGTGCCAGCAGTGAAGCGGAGCACTATGGCTACACCTTC. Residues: CASSEAEHYGYTF.

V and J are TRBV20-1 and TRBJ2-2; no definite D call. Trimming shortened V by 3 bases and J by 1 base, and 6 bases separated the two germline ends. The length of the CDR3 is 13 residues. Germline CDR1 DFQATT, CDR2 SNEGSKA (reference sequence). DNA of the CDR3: TGCAGTGCTAGTCCGGGGAACACCGGGGAGCTGTTTTTT. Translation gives CSASPGNTGELFF.

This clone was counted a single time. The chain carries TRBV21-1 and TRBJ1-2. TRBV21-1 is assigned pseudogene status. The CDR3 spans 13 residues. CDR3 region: CASSKDSGYGYTF. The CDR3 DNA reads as TGTGCCAGCAGCAAAGATTCCGGCTATGGCTACACCTTC.